Described below is a single T cell receptor beta chain sequence and its context. The CD4+ fraction was divided into a CD45RA+ naive subset and a CD45RA-negative memory subset. This CDR3 contains 16 residues. J gave up 6 bases and V 0 bases, and 8 bases lay outside the gene matches. CDR1 and CDR2 (germline): MNHNS, SASEGT. The data derive from a study of shared clonotypes between healthy human individuals. Data came from immunoSEQ multiplex PCR; TCRdb stores just in-frame clones and leaves some out. The sample yields 2 million to 2.5 million clones, approximately 95% seen once. V is TRBV6-1 and J is TRBJ2-3; 8 bases agree with TRBD1. Sequencing used naive CD4+ T cells sorted from blood. Regarding subset: CD45RA+ positively selected. The clonotype was recovered from a man aged 18-30 years in good health. CDR3 DNA: TGTGCCAGCAGTGAAGCATGGGGGACAGGCTGGGATACGCAGTATTTT. It codes for CASSEAWGTGWDTQYF.